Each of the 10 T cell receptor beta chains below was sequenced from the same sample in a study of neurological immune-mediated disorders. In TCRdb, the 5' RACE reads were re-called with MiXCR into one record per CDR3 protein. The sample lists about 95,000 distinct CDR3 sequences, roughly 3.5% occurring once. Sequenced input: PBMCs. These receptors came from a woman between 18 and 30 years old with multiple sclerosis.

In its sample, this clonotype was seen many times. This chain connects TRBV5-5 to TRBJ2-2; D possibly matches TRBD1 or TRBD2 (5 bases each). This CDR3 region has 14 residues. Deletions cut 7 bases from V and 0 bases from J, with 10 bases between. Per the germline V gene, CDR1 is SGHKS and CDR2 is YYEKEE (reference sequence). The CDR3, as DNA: TGTGCCAGCGCCGGGACGCCGAACACCGGGGAGCTGTTTTTT. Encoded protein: CASAGTPNTGELFF.

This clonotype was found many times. The CDR3 DNA reads TGTGCCAGCAGCTTAGACTCCCGGCTGAGGGGCTACACCTTC. This sequence encodes CASSLDSRLRGYTF. The chain has TRBV7-2 and TRBJ1-2, with D hard to call. Germline CDR1 reads SGHTA; CDR2 reads FQGNSA. The CDR3 has 14 amino acids. With 1 base removed from V and 8 bases from J, the gap between germline ends came to 14 bases.

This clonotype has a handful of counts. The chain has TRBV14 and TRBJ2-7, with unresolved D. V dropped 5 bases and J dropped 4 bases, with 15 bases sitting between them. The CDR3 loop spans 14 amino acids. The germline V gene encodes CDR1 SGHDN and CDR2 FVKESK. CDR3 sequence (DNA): TGTGCCAGCAGCGCCTCACCACGGGCGTACGAGCAGTACTTC. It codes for CASSASPRAYEQYF.

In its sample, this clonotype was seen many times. In DNA, the CDR3 is TGCAGTGCTAGAGGTAGCGGGGTTCCCTACGAGCAGTACTTC. It specifies CSARGSGVPYEQYF. V is TRBV20-1 and J is TRBJ2-7, with 8 nucleotides matching TRBD2. Germline CDR1 DFQATT, CDR2 SNEGSKA (reference sequence). This CDR3 contains 14 residues. Unmatched junction bases numbered 4, after V lost 1 base and J lost 2 bases.

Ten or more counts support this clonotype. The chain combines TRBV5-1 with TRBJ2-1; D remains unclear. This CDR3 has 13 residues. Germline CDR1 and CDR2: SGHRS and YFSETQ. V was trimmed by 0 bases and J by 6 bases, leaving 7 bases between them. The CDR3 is CASSLGPLNEQFF. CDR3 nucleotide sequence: TGCGCCAGCAGCTTGGGACCCCTCAATGAGCAGTTCTTC.

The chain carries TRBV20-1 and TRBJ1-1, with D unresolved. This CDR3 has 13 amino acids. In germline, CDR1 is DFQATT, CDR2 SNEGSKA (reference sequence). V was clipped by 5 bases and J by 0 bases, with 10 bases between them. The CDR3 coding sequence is TGCAGTGCTTCTAAGCGAGTGAACACTGAAGCTTTCTTT. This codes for CSASKRVNTEAFF.

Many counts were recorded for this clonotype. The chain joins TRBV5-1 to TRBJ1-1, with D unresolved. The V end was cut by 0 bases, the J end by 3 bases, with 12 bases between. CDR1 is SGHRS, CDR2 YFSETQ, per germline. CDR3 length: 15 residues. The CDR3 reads CASSLDTAGYTEAFF. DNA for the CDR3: TGCGCCAGCAGCTTGGATACAGCTGGGTACACTGAAGCTTTCTTT.

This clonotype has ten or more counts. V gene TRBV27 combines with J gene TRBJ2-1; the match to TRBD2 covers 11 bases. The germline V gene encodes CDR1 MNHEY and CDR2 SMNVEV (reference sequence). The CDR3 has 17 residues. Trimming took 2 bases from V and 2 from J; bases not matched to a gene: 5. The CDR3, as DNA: TGTGCCAGCAGTTTACGCCCGACTAGCGGGACCTACAATGAGCAGTTCTTC. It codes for CASSLRPTSGTYNEQFF.

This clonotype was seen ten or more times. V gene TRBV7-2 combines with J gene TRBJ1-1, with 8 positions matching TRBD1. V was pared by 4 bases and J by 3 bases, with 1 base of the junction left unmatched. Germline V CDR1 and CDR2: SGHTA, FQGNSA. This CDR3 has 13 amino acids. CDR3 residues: CASSSQGDTEAFF. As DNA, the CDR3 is TGTGCCAGCAGCTCACAGGGGGACACTGAAGCTTTCTTT.

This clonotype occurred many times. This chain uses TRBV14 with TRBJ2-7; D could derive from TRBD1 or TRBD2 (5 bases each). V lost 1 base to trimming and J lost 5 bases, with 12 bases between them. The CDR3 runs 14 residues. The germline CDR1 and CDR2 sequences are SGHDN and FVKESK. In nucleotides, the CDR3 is TGTGCCAGCAGCCAAGTTGGCAGGGACCACGAGCAGTACTTC. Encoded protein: CASSQVGRDHEQYF.